The present entry profiles one T cell receptor beta chain with its context. The antigen remains undetermined. Assay: immunoSEQ multiplex PCR; the TCRdb copy retains only in-frame clones and omits some. The sample has a few million clones, roughly 92% seen once. Germline loops: CDR1 SGHNT, CDR2 YYREEE (reference sequence). Trimming removed 4 bases from V and 3 bases from J; junction bases left unmatched: 2. The CDR3 totals 14 residues. These data belong to a study of shared clonotypes between healthy human individuals. The wider study: Donors, aged 18 to 49, were a couple of women and three men. Broader study findings: The study generally estimated greater richness for naive than memory subsets. Sample collection involved blood only; tissue repertoires are likely different.

The sequenced sample consisted of naive CD4+ T cells from PBMCs. The subset is: CD45RA+ positively selected. This chain links TRBV5-4 with TRBJ2-3; 10 bases agree with TRBD2. This clonotype was sampled from a young man in good health. Some clones in this sample may be carry-over from other donors' samples. CDR3 loop: CASSTGLATDTQYF. CDR3 nucleotides: TGTGCCAGCAGCACGGGACTAGCGACAGATACGCAGTATTTT.